These 28 T cell receptor beta chains were sequenced from one sample in a study of T cells after yellow fever vaccination. TCRdb re-derived calls from the 5' RACE reads in MiXCR, one entry per CDR3 protein. The repertoire has around 46,000 distinct CDR3 sequences, under 8% of them found once; the top ten carry over 14%. The source material was CD8+ T cells not binding an NS4B(214-222) dextramer, sorted from PBMCs, sampled 45 days after the yellow fever booster vaccination. The receptors derive from a man aged 25-45 years who received the YFV17D yellow fever vaccine.

The genes are TRBV27 and TRBJ2-4, with 7 bases that match TRBD1. Per the germline V gene, CDR1 is MNHEY and CDR2 is SMNVEV (reference sequence). Losses at the gene ends were 2 bases for V and 5 bases for J; bases not matched to a gene: 9. The CDR3 covers 16 residues. CDR3 bases: TGTGCCAGCAGTTTAGAGGGGGCGTCTTCCCAAAACATTCAGTACTTC. This gives the protein CASSLEGASSQNIQYF.

This clonotype was detected ten times or more. The gene calls are TRBV12-3 or TRBV12-4 and TRBJ2-3; D gene ambiguous. CDR3 length: 12 residues. The V end lost 5 bases, the J end lost 3 bases, and 6 bases lay between the germline ends. CDR3 sequence reads: CASSDTTDTQYF. In DNA form, the CDR3 reads TGTGCCAGCAGTGACACTACAGATACGCAGTATTTT.

This clonotype was picked up many times. The rearrangement joins TRBV4-2 to TRBJ1-1; the D is unclear. CDR1 and CDR2 from the germline V gene are LGHNA and YNFKEQ. CDR3 length equals 11 residues. V was pared by 0 bases and J by 7 bases, with 3 bases between. CDR3 DNA: TGTGCCAGCAGCCAAGACGGTGAAGCTTTCTTT. It translates to CASSQDGEAFF.

This clonotype appeared many times. The chain combines TRBV4-3 with TRBJ2-1; the D gene is possibly TRBD2 (6 bases). Germline-derived CDR1 and CDR2 are LGHNA and YSLEER. Trimming left V 2 bases short and J 0 bases short, with 14 bases between. This CDR3 has 17 amino acids. The CDR3 region is CASSQSSWDSSYNEQFF. CDR3 DNA sequence: TGCGCCAGCAGCCAAAGCTCCTGGGACTCCTCCTACAATGAGCAGTTCTTC.

This clonotype has a count of ten or more. The chain is built from TRBV7-9 and TRBJ1-2, with D unresolved. This CDR3 has 14 amino acids. V lost 7 bases, J lost 2 bases, and 14 bases lay in between. Germline V gives CDR1 SEHNR, CDR2 FQNEAQ (reference sequence). The DNA for the CDR3 is TGTGCCAGCAATTCCGGTGGAGCGAACTATGGCTACACCTTC. Translated, it gives CASNSGGANYGYTF.

This clonotype has at least ten counts. The V and J genes are TRBV18 and TRBJ2-2; D is ambiguous. V gave up 0 bases and J gave up 7 bases, with 0 bases separating them. The CDR3 length is 11 residues. From germline, CDR1 is KGHSH and CDR2 LQKENI. This chain's CDR3 is CASSPPGELFF. CDR3 bases: TGTGCCAGCTCACCACCCGGGGAGCTGTTTTTT.

This clonotype was seen repeatedly, ten times or more. This sequence joins TRBV11-2 and TRBJ2-1; the match to TRBD2 covers 9 bases. V was clipped by 1 base and J by 7 bases; unmatched bases: 8. There are 16 residues in the CDR3. Germline V gene data show CDR1 as SGHAT and CDR2 as FQNNGV. CDR3 nucleotide sequence: TGTGCCAGCAGCTTAGTCCCTAGCGGGACCTCTAATGAGCAGTTCTTC. It translates to CASSLVPSGTSNEQFF.

At least ten counts were recorded for this clonotype. The V gene is TRBV2, the J gene TRBJ2-1; possible D gene TRBD2, 6 bases. V shed 5 bases and J shed 8 bases, with 16 bases lying between them. This CDR3 region has 14 residues. In germline, CDR1 is SNHLY, CDR2 FYNNEI. The chain's CDR3 is CASSSPLASDEQFF. The CDR3 coding sequence is TGTGCCAGCAGTTCACCCCTAGCGAGCGATGAGCAGTTCTTC.

At least ten counts were recorded for this clonotype. The chain employs TRBV24-1 and TRBJ2-2, with TRBD1 identical over 9 bases. The CDR3 runs to 17 residues. The germline V gene encodes CDR1 KGHDR and CDR2 SFDVKD. The J segment lost 5 bases and the V segment lost 2 bases, leaving 8 bases of the junction unmatched. CDR3 amino acids: CATSDSGQGARTGELFF. The DNA for the CDR3 is TGTGCCACCAGTGATTCGGGACAGGGAGCTCGGACCGGGGAGCTGTTTTTT.

This clonotype was observed many times. The rearrangement joins TRBV9 to TRBJ2-1; a possible D gene is TRBD1 (5 bases). With 0 bases removed from V and 2 bases from J, the gap between germline ends came to 9 bases. This CDR3 has 15 residues. CDR1 is SGDLS and CDR2 is YYNGEE in the germline V gene. The CDR3 region is CASSVGGGAYNEQFF. CDR3 sequence (DNA): TGTGCCAGCAGCGTAGGGGGCGGCGCCTACAATGAGCAGTTCTTC.

This clonotype was observed many times. The chain uses TRBV20-1 and TRBJ2-2, with TRBD1 as a possible D gene (5 bases). CDR3 length equals 12 residues. In germline, CDR1 is DFQATT, CDR2 SNEGSKA (reference sequence). The V gene lost 5 bases and the J gene lost 6 bases, with 10 bases spanning the gap. DNA for the CDR3: TGCAGTGCTTTCGAAGGGGCCGGGGAGCTGTTTTTT. Protein: CSAFEGAGELFF.

In its sample, this clonotype was seen many times. The V call is TRBV25-1, the J call TRBJ2-6; possible D gene TRBD2, 6 bases. CDR3 length: 17 residues. CDR1 is MGHDK, CDR2 SYGVNS, per germline. The ends were cut back, 3 bases at V and 0 bases at J, with 12 bases in the middle. The CDR3 nucleotides are TGTGCCAGCAGTGAGTGGGAGGATCTCTCTGGGGCCAACGTCCTGACTTTC. As protein: CASSEWEDLSGANVLTF.

Comments on this clonotype: A much larger clone lies one base from this, so it may be a read error. The V gene is TRBV7-2, the J gene TRBJ2-1; TRBD1 is a possible D gene (6 bases). Germline CDR1 and CDR2: SGHTA and FQGNSA. The CDR3 has 15 amino acids. V lost 1 base and J 6 bases, leaving 13 bases between the germline ends. CDR3 sequence reads: CASSLGDTTSNEQFF. The CDR3 bases are TGTGCCAGCAGCTTAGGGGACACTACCTCCAATGAGCAGTTCTTC. The full variable domain, completed using reference TRBV7-2 and TRBJ2-1, is GAGVSQSPSNKVTEKGKDVELRCDPISGHTALYWYRQSLGQGLEFLIYFQGNSAPDKSGLPSDRFSAERTGGSVSTLTIQRTQQEDSAVYLCASSLGDTTSNEQFFGPGTRLTVL.

In this sample, this clonotype turned up many times. V usage is TRBV7-2 and J usage is TRBJ1-1; D is perhaps TRBD1 (5 bases). Germline values: CDR1 SGHTA, CDR2 FQGNSA. This CDR3 spans 12 amino acids. Trimming cost V 4 bases and J 5 bases, with 8 bases left between them. The DNA of the CDR3 is TGTGCCAGCAGCTACACAGGTACTGAAGCTTTCTTT. This codes for CASSYTGTEAFF.

This clonotype was recorded many times. The chain joins TRBV4-3 to TRBJ1-2; no clear D gene. This CDR3 region has 14 residues. From germline, CDR1 is LGHNA and CDR2 YSLEER. V lost 5 bases and J lost 6, with 16 bases in between. CDR3 bases: TGCGCCAGCAGCGGGTCCAAGACTTTCGATGGCTACACCTTC. Encoded protein: CASSGSKTFDGYTF.

This clonotype is categorized as medium-sized. This chain links TRBV5-5 with TRBJ2-1, with D hard to call. This CDR3 region has 10 residues. The germline gives CDR1 SGHKS, CDR2 YYEKEE (reference sequence). The V gene lost 2 bases and the J gene lost 6 bases, with 0 bases spanning the gap. The CDR3 sequence: CASSFNEQFF. The CDR3 DNA reads TGTGCCAGCAGCTTCAATGAGCAGTTCTTC.

This clonotype was counted many times. This sequence joins TRBV20-1 and TRBJ2-7; 9 bases fit TRBD1. Germline CDR1 DFQATT, CDR2 SNEGSKA (reference sequence). J gave up 0 bases and V 5 bases, and 8 bases lay outside the gene matches. The length of the CDR3 is 15 residues. Here the CDR3 DNA reads TGCAGTGCTTGTAACGGACAGGGGAGCTCCTACGAGCAGTACTTC. It encodes CSACNGQGSSYEQYF.

Many counts were recorded for this clonotype. J is TRBJ1-1 and V is TRBV5-1; the match to TRBD1 covers 8 bases. Germline assignment: CDR1 SGHRS and CDR2 YFSETQ. This CDR3 has 14 residues. The V gene end was trimmed by 2 bases and the J gene end by 7 bases; junction bases not matched to a gene: 7. The CDR3 region is CASSFGQGEDEAFF. The DNA for the CDR3 is TGCGCCAGCAGCTTCGGACAGGGTGAGGATGAAGCTTTCTTT.

This clonotype was recorded at least ten times. The chain carries TRBV7-9 and TRBJ2-2, with D possibly matching TRBD2 (5 bases). In germline, CDR1 is SEHNR, CDR2 FQNEAQ (reference sequence). Between the trimmed V and J ends, which lost 5 bases and 6 bases, there was a span of 16 bases. CDR3 length: 15 residues. In DNA form, the CDR3 reads TGTGCCAGCAGCCCCCCTACTAGTCTCCCCGGGGAGCTGTTTTTT. This sequence encodes CASSPPTSLPGELFF.

This clonotype was counted ten times or more. The V gene is TRBV19, the J gene TRBJ2-1; the D is unclear. CDR1 is LNHDA, CDR2 SQIVND, per germline (reference sequence). The CDR3 runs to 12 residues. V lost 6 bases, J lost 4 bases, and 7 bases lay in between. This CDR3 is CASSVTYNEQFF. CDR3 nucleotide sequence: TGTGCCAGTAGCGTAACTTACAATGAGCAGTTCTTC.

This clonotype showed up many times. V gene TRBV7-2 combines with J gene TRBJ1-1; D call uncertain. V lost 2 bases and J 5 bases, leaving 6 bases between the germline ends. The CDR3 spans 12 residues. CDR1 and CDR2 from the germline V gene are SGHTA and FQGNSA. The DNA of the CDR3 is TGTGCCAGCAGCTTATTTGGGACTGAAGCTTTCTTT. Translating gives CASSLFGTEAFF.

This clonotype was seen repeatedly, ten times or more. The chain couples TRBV10-2 to TRBJ2-7; 7 nucleotides align to TRBD1. This CDR3 is built from 14 residues. The V gene's germline CDR1 is WSHSY and CDR2 SAAADI. V was clipped by 5 bases and J by 0 bases; unmatched bases: 4. The CDR3 protein is CASSFGTASYEQYF. CDR3 sequence (DNA): TGCGCCAGCAGTTTCGGGACAGCCTCCTACGAGCAGTACTTC.

This clonotype was detected many times. This sequence joins TRBV10-1 and TRBJ2-7; TRBD1 is a possible D gene (6 bases). V lost 5 bases and J 0 bases, leaving 8 bases between the germline ends. Per the germline V gene, CDR1 is WNHNN and CDR2 is SYGVQD (reference sequence). The CDR3 has 13 residues. The CDR3 DNA reads TGCGCCAGCAGTACGGACAGCTCCTACGAGCAGTACTTC. Protein product: CASSTDSSYEQYF.

In this sample, this clonotype turned up many times. The V call is TRBV5-1, the J call TRBJ2-7; 10 bases fit TRBD1. Unmatched junction bases numbered 8, after V lost 4 bases and J lost 4 bases. This CDR3 is 15 amino acids long. The germline V gene has CDR1 SGHRS and CDR2 YFSETQ. CDR3 region: CASSPGDRGRYEQYF. As DNA, the CDR3 is TGCGCCAGCAGCCCTGGGGACAGGGGTAGGTACGAGCAGTACTTC. The variable domain in full, completed from reference TRBV5-1 and TRBJ2-7, reads KAGVTQTPRYLIKTRGQQVTLSCSPISGHRSVSWYQQTPGQGLQFLFEYFSETQRNKGNFPGRFSGRQFSNSRSEMNVSTLELGDSALYLCASSPGDRGRYEQYFGPGTRLTVT.

This clonotype rates as large. The genes are TRBV23-1 and TRBJ2-3, with D possibly matching TRBD1 (5 bases). Being an ORF, TRBV23-1 has a function that is uncertain. Between the trimmed V and J ends, which lost 6 bases and 5 bases, there was a span of 18 bases. This CDR3 spans 15 amino acids. Here the CDR3 reads CASSQITKGQDTQYF. DNA of the CDR3: TGCGCCAGCAGCCAAATAACCAAGGGGCAAGATACGCAGTATTTT.

This clonotype was found many times. The chain is built from TRBV25-1 and TRBJ2-2; D uncertain. The CDR3 is 11 amino acids. V shed 8 bases and J shed 3 bases, with 4 bases lying between them. CDR1 and CDR2 (germline): MGHDK, SYGVNS. In DNA form, the CDR3 reads TGTGCCAGCGGGTACACCGGGGAGCTGTTTTTT. It yields the protein CASGYTGELFF.

In its sample, this clonotype was seen many times. V is TRBV15 and J is TRBJ2-3, with unresolved D. V was pared by 4 bases and J by 4 bases, with 3 bases between. The germline V gene encodes CDR1 LNHNV and CDR2 YYDKDF (reference sequence). This CDR3 region has 11 residues. This chain's CDR3 is CATSNPDTQYF. CDR3 bases: TGTGCCACCAGCAACCCAGATACGCAGTATTTT.

CDR3 region: CASSQSGAGTYEQYF. The CDR3 bases are TGTGCCAGCAGCCAATCAGGGGCTGGGACCTACGAGCAGTACTTC. The gene calls are TRBV3-1 and TRBJ2-7; D is perhaps TRBD1 (6 bases). The CDR3 spans 15 residues. Germline V lookup: CDR1 LGHDT, CDR2 YNNKEL (reference sequence). The V and J ends lost 2 bases and 2 bases respectively, with 13 bases between them.